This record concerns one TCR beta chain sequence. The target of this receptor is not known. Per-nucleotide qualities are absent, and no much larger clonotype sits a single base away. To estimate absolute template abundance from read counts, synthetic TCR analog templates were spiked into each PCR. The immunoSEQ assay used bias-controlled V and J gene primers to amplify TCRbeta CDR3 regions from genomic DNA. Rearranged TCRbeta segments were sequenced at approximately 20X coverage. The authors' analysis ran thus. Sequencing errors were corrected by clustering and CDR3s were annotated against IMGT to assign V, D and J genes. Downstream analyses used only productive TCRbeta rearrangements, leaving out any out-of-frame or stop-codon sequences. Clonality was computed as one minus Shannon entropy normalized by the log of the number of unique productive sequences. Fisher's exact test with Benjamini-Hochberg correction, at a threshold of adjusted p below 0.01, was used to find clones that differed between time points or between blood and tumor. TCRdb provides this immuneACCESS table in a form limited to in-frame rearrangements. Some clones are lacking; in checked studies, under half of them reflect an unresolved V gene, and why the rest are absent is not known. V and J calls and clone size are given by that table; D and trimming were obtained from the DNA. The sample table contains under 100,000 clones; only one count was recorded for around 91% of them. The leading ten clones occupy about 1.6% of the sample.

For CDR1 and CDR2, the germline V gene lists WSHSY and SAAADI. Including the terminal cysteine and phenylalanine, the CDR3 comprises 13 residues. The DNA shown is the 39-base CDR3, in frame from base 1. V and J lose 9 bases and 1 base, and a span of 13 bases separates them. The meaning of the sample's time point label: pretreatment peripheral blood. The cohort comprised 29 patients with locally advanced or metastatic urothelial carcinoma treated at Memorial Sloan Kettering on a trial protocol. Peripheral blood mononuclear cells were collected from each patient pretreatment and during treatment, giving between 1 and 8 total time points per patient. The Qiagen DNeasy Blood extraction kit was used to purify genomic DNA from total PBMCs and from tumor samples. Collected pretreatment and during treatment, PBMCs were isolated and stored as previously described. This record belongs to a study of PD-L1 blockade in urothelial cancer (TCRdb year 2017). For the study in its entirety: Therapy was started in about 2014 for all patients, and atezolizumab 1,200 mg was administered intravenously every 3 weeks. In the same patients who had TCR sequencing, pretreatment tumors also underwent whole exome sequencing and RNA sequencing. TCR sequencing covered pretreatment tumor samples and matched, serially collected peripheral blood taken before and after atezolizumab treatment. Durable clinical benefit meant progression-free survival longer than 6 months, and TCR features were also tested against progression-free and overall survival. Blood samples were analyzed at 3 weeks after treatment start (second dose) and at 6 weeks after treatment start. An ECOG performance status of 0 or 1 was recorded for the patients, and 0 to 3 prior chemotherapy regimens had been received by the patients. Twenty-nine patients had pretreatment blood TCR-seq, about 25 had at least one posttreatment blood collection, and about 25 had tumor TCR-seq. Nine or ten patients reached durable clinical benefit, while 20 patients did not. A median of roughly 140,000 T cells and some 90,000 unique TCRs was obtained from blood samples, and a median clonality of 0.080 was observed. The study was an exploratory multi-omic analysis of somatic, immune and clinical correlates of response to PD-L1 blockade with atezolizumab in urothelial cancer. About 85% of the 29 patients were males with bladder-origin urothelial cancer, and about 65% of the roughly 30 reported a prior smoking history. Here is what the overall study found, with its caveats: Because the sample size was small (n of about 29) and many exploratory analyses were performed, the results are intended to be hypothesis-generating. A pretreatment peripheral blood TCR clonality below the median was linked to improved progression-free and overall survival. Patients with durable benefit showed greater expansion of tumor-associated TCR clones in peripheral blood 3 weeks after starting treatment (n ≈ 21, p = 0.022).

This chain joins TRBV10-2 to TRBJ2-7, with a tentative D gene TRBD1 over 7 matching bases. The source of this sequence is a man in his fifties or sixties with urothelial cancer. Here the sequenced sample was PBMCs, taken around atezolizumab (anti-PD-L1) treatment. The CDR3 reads CARQGGLSYEQYF. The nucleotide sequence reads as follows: TGCGCCAGGCAGGGGGGATTGTCCTACGAGCAGTACTTC.